This TCR beta chain was sequenced in a study of cytomegalovirus exposure and HLA in healthy donors. This CDR3 region has 13 residues. V lost 3 bases and J lost 4; bases outside the gene matches: 4. Germline-derived CDR1 and CDR2 are SQVTM and ANQGSEA. The protocol was immunoSEQ multiplex PCR, while the TCRdb copy is restricted to in-frame clones and leaves out a portion. The data show about 220,000 clones, with around 87% seen just once and 2.6% held by the top ten. The specimen was PBMCs. The sequence was collected from a man between 18 and 29 years old in good health and CMV-seronegative. The chain uses TRBV29-1 and TRBJ2-5; 8 bases agree with TRBD1. The CDR3 spells CSVDDRGGETQYF. CDR3 bases: TGCAGCGTTGACGACAGGGGAGGAGAGACCCAGTACTTC. The full variable domain, its missing parts supplied by reference TRBV29-1 and TRBJ2-5, is SAVISQKPSRDICQRGTSLTIQCQVDSQVTMMFWYRQQPGQSLTLIATANQGSEATYESGFVIDKFPISRPNLTFSTLTVSNMSPEDSSIYLCSVDDRGGETQYFGPGTRLLVL.